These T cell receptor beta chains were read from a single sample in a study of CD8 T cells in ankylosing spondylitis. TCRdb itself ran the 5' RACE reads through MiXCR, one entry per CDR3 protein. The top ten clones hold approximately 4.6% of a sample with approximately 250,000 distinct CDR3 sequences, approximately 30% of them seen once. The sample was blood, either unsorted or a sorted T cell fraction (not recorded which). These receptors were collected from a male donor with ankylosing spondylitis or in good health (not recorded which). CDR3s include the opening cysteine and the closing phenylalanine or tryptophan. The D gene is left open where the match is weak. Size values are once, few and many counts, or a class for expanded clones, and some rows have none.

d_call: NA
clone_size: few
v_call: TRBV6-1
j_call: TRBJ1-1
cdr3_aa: CASRPQAGRNTEAFF
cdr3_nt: TGTGCCAGCAGACCCCAGGCGGGGAGGAACACTGAAGCTTTCTTT

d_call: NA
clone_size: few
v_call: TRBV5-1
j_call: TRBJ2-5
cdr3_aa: CASSLAWRGETQYF
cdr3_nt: TGCGCCAGCAGCTTGGCCTGGAGGGGTGAGACCCAGTACTTC

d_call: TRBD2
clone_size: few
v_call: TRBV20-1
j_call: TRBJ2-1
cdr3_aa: CSAPTGLAAYNEQFF
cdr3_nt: TGCAGTGCTCCCACGGGACTAGCGGCTTACAATGAGCAGTTCTTC

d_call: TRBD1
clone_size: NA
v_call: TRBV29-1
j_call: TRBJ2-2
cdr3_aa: CSVEDRRTGLATGELFF
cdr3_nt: TGCAGCGTTGAAGATCGAAGGACAGGGTTGGCCACCGGGGAGCTGTTTTTT

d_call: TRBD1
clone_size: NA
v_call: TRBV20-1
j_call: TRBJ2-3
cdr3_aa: CSAVRQGRSTDTQYF
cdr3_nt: TGCAGTGCTGTGCGACAGGGGCGAAGCACAGATACGCAGTATTTT

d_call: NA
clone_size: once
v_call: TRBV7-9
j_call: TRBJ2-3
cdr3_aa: CASSLGSKSTDTQYF
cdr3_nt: TGTGCCAGCAGCTTAGGGAGCAAATCCACAGATACGCAGTATTTT

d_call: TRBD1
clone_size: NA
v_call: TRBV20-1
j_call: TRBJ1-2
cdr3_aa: CSAPLGRGLYGYTF
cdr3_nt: TGCAGTGCCCCCCTGGGCAGGGGGCTGTATGGCTACACCTTC

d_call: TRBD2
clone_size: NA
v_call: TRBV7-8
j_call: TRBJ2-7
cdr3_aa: CASSLISGGAYEQYF
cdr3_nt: TGTGCCAGCAGCTTAATCAGCGGGGGGGCCTACGAGCAGTACTTC

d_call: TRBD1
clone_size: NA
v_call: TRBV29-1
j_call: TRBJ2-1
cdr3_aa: CSASPGTGGPEQFF
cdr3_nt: TGCAGCGCAAGCCCCGGGACAGGGGGCCCCGAGCAGTTCTTC

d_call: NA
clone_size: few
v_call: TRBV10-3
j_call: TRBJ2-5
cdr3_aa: CAISESFVGLIGKTQYF
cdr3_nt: TGTGCCATCAGTGAGTCCTTTGTAGGGCTTATTGGGAAGACCCAGTACTTC

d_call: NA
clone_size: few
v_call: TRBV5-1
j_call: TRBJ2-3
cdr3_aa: CASNSGRAVPPTDTQYF
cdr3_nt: TGCGCCAGCAACTCAGGACGGGCCGTACCTCCCACAGATACGCAGTATTTT

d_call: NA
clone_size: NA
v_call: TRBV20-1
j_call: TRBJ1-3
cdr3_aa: CSASGGNTIYF
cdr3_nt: TGCAGTGCTAGTGGTGGTAACACCATATATTTT

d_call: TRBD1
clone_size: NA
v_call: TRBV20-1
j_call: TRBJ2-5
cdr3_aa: CSANRDSEETQYF
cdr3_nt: TGCAGTGCAAACCGGGACAGCGAAGAGACCCAGTACTTC

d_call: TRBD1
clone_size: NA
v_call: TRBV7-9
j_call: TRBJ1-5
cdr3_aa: CASSLSGTGIPPQHF
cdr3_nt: TGTGCCAGCAGTCTTTCCGGGACAGGGATTCCACCCCAGCATTTT

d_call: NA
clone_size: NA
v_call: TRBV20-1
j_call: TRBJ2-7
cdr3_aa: CSARWDTSSYEQYF
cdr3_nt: TGCAGTGCTAGGTGGGACACGAGCTCCTACGAGCAGTACTTC

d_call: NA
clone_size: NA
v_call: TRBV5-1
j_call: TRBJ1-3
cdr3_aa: CASSLEARIAPGNTIYF
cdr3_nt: TGCGCCAGCAGCTTGGAGGCGAGAATCGCGCCTGGAAACACCATATATTTT

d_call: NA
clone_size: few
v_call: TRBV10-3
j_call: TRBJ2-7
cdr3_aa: CAISSGWVEQYF
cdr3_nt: TGTGCCATCAGTTCAGGGTGGGTCGAGCAGTACTTC

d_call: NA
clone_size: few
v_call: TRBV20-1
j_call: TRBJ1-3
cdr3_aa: CSARATTGLISGNTIYF
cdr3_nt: TGCAGTGCTAGAGCCACTACAGGACTGATCTCTGGAAACACCATATATTTT

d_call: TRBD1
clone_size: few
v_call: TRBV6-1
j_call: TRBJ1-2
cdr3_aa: CASSETRDRGGYTF
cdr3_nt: TGTGCCAGCAGTGAAACCCGGGACAGGGGTGGCTACACCTTC

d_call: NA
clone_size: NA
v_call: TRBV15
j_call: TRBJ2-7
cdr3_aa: CATSGVLNYEQYF
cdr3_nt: TGTGCCACCAGCGGGGTGCTGAACTACGAGCAGTACTTC

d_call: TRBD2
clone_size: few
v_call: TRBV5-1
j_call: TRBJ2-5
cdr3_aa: CASSLAAAGGPETQYF
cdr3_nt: TGCGCCAGCAGCTTAGCAGCAGCGGGGGGGCCGGAGACCCAGTACTTC

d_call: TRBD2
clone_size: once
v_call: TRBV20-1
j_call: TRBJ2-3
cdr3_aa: CSARETTGRVTDTQYF
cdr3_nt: TGCAGTGCTAGAGAGACGACCGGGAGGGTGACAGATACGCAGTATTTT

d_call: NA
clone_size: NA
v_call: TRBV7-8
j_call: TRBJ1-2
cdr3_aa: CASSPLPSDGYTF
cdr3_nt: TGTGCCAGCAGCCCTCTCCCAAGCGATGGCTACACCTTC

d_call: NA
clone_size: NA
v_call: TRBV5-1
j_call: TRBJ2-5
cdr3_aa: CASSFWSQQETQYF
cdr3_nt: TGCGCCAGCAGCTTTTGGAGTCAGCAAGAGACCCAGTACTTC

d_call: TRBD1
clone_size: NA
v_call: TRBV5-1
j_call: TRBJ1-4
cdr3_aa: CASSRTGAGEKLFF
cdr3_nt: TGCGCCAGCAGCCGGACAGGGGCGGGTGAAAAACTGTTTTTT

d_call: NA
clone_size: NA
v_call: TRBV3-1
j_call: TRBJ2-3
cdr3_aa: CASSRTTPSADTQYF
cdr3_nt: TGTGCCAGCAGCCGGACTACCCCGTCCGCAGATACGCAGTATTTT

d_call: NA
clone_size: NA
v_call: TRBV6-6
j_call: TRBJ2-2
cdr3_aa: CASTLGGSGELFF
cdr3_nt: TGTGCCAGCACTTTAGGGGGGTCCGGGGAGCTGTTTTTT

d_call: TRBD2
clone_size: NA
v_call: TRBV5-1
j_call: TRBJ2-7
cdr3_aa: CASSLLGLASYEQYF
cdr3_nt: TGCGCCAGCAGCTTGTTGGGACTAGCTTCCTACGAGCAGTACTTC

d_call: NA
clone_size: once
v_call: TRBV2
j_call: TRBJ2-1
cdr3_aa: CASPSPGGPYNEQFF
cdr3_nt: TGTGCCAGCCCCTCCCCCGGGGGGCCCTACAATGAGCAGTTCTTC

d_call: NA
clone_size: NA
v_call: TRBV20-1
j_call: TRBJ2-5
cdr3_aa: CSASKRRQQETQYF
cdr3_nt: TGCAGTGCTAGCAAACGACGACAGCAAGAGACCCAGTACTTC

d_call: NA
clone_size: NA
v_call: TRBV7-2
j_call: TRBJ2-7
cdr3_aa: CASSFLGGRYEQYF
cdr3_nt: TGTGCCAGCAGCTTTCTAGGAGGGCGCTACGAGCAGTACTTC

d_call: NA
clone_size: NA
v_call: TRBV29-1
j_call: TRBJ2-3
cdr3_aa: CSVAGRARDTQYF
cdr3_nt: TGCAGCGTGGCGGGCAGAGCAAGAGATACGCAGTATTTT

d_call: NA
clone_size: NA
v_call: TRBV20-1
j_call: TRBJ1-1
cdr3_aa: CSARVQGRNTEAFF
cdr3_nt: TGCAGTGCTAGAGTTCAGGGGCGGAACACTGAAGCTTTCTTT

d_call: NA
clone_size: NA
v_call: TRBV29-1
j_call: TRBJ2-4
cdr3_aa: CSVTFSNIQYF
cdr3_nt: TGCAGCGTTACGTTCTCGAACATTCAGTACTTC

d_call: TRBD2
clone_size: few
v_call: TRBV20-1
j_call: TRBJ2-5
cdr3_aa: CSGKGTSPGETQYF
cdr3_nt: TGCAGTGGAAAGGGGACTAGCCCCGGAGAGACCCAGTACTTC

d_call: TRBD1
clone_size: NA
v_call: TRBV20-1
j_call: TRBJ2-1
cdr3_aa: CSASFRGIYNEQFF
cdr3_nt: TGCAGTGCTAGTTTCAGGGGGATTTACAATGAGCAGTTCTTC

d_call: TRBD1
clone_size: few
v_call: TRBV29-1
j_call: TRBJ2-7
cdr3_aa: CSVEGDRGEQYF
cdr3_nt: TGCAGCGTTGAAGGCGACAGGGGCGAGCAGTACTTC

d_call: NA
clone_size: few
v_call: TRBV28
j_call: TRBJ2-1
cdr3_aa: CASSLVLSNEQFF
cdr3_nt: TGTGCCAGCAGTTTGGTGCTCTCTAATGAGCAGTTCTTC

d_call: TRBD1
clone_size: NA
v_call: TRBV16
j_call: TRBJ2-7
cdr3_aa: CASSQSRGLSYEQYF
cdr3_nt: TGTGCCAGCAGCCAATCTAGGGGGCTGTCCTACGAGCAGTACTTC

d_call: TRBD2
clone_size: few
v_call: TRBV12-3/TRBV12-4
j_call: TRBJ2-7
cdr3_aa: CASTRGDLDEQYF
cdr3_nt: TGTGCCAGCACTCGGGGGGACCTCGACGAGCAGTACTTC

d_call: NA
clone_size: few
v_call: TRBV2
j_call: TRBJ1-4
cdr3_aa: CASSKDRNEKLFF
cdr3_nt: TGTGCCAGCAGTAAAGACAGGAATGAAAAACTGTTTTTT

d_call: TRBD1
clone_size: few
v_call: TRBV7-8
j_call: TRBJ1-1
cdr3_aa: CASSSSGGLSNTEAFF
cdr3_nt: TGTGCCAGCAGCTCCTCAGGGGGACTATCGAACACTGAAGCTTTCTTT

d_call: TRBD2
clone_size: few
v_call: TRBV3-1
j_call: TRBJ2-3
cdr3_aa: CASSFSGGAVHTQYF
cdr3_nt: TGTGCCAGCAGTTTCAGCGGGGGGGCGGTACATACGCAGTATTTT

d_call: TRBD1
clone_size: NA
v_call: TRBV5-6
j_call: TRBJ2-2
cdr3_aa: CASADREEAGELFF
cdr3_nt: TGTGCCAGCGCCGACAGGGAAGAGGCCGGGGAGCTGTTTTTT

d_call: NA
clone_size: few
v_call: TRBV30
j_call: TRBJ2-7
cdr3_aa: CAWSVQDYEQYF
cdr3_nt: TGTGCCTGGAGTGTACAGGATTACGAGCAGTACTTC

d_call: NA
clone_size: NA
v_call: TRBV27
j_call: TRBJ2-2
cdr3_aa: CASSTTGGELFF
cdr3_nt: TGTGCCAGCAGTACAACAGGAGGGGAGCTGTTTTTT

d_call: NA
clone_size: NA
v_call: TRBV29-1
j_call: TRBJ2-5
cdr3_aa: CSALTGNQETQYF
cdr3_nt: TGCAGCGCATTAACAGGGAACCAAGAGACCCAGTACTTC

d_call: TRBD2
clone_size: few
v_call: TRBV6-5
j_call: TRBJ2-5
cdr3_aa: CASSYSVFGSGEYQETQYF
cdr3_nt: TGTGCCAGCAGTTACTCGGTCTTTGGTAGCGGGGAGTACCAAGAGACCCAGTACTTC

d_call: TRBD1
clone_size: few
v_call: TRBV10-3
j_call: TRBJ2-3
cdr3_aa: CAGGQGTDTQYF
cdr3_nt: TGTGCCGGCGGACAGGGCACAGATACGCAGTATTTT

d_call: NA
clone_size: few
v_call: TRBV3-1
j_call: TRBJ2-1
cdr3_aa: CATEGSYSEQFF
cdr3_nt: TGTGCCACCGAGGGGAGCTACAGCGAGCAGTTCTTC